These 20 T cell receptor beta chains came from one sample sequenced in a study of T cell responses to AZD1222 COVID-19 vaccine. The repertoire was sequenced with immunoSEQ multiplex PCR; TCRdb's copy has only in-frame clones and lacks some. The data contain 66,000 or so clones, 75% to 85% of them seen just once; the ten biggest clones take up approximately 23%. Specimen: peripheral blood, collected on day 0 of MenACWY control vaccination. Source of these receptors: an adult in good health.

This clone was found once. This chain joins TRBV15 and TRBJ2-7; 13 bases agree with TRBD2. CDR3 length: 17 amino acids. V was pared by 1 base and J by 7 bases, with 10 bases of the junction left unmatched. From germline, CDR1 is LNHNV and CDR2 YYDKDF (reference sequence). Here the CDR3 reads CATSRGGLAGAPLEQYF. CDR3 in DNA: TGTGCCACCAGCAGAGGTGGACTAGCGGGGGCACCGTTGGAGCAGTACTTC.

The gene calls are TRBV4-2 and TRBJ2-1; D is uncertain. V dropped 1 base and J dropped 5 bases, with 9 bases sitting between them. Germline assignment: CDR1 LGHNA and CDR2 YNFKEQ. The CDR3 sequence is 14 residues long. The CDR3, as DNA: TGTGCCAGCAGCCAAGGTAGGATTAACAATGAGCAGTTCTTC. Its translation: CASSQGRINNEQFF.

This chain uses TRBV28 with TRBJ1-1, with D unresolved. Trimming cost V 6 bases and J 0 bases, with 11 bases left between them. This CDR3 spans 14 amino acids. Germline V gene lookup returns CDR1 MDHEN and CDR2 SYDVKM. CDR3 DNA: TGTGCCAGCAGCCAGACTGCTATGAACACTGAAGCTTTCTTT. This translates into CASSQTAMNTEAFF.

The chain links TRBV19 to TRBJ2-1, with D unresolved. Trimming removed 1 base from V and 4 bases from J, with 8 bases in between. The CDR3 is made up of 14 amino acids. Germline CDR1 and CDR2: LNHDA and SQIVND (reference sequence). CDR3 in amino acids: CASSIGAEYNEQFF. Here the CDR3 DNA reads TGTGCCAGTAGTATAGGAGCAGAATACAATGAGCAGTTCTTC.

This clone was detected once. A read error may produce the germline difference seen at one junction end. The J gene is TRBJ1-2, the V gene TRBV6-1, with 7 bases identical to TRBD1. This CDR3 is 15 amino acids long. In germline, CDR1 is MNHNS, CDR2 SASEGT. CDR3 residues: CASREGTALTYGYTF. In DNA form, the CDR3 reads TGTGCCAGCCGTGAGGGGACAGCTCTTACCTATGGCTACACCTTC.

This chain uses TRBV28 with TRBJ1-4; 9 bases line up with TRBD1. The trim removed 5 bases at V and 8 bases at J, leaving 9 bases unmatched. CDR1 and CDR2 from the germline V gene are MDHEN and SYDVKM. There are 15 residues in the CDR3. CDR3 in amino acids: CASSRPGQGAEKLFF. In DNA form, the CDR3 reads TGTGCCAGCAGTCGACCGGGACAGGGAGCCGAAAAACTGTTTTTT.

The sample holds one count of this clone. The chain uses TRBV4-1 and TRBJ1-3, with D unresolved. Trimming shortened V by 0 bases and J by 3 bases, and 6 bases separated the two germline ends. Germline CDR1 reads MGHRA; CDR2 reads YSYEKL. This CDR3 spans 14 amino acids. Here the CDR3 DNA reads TGCGCCAGCAGCCAAGATGACCGTGGAAACACCATATATTTT. It encodes CASSQDDRGNTIYF.

This clone has just a few counts. J is TRBJ1-2 and V is TRBV24-1; 7 positions match TRBD1. Germline CDR1 is KGHDR and CDR2 is SFDVKD. The J segment lost 9 bases and the V segment lost 4 bases, leaving 7 bases of the junction unmatched. The CDR3 sequence is 13 residues long. CDR3 loop: CATSEGRGESYTF. CDR3 bases: TGTGCCACCAGTGAGGGCAGGGGGGAAAGCTACACCTTC.

V is TRBV9 and J is TRBJ2-5; 11 bases fit TRBD1. J was trimmed by 9 bases and V by 3 bases; bases with no gene match: 7. Germline values: CDR1 SGDLS, CDR2 YYNGEE. The CDR3 consists of 14 residues. For the CDR3, the DNA is TGTGCCAGCAGCGCGGGGACAGGGGGGGAATCCCAGTACTTC. It specifies CASSAGTGGESQYF.

V is TRBV5-6 and J is TRBJ2-1; D is undetermined. Trimming removed 0 bases at V and 6 bases at J, with 7 bases between. The CDR3 runs 13 residues. The germline V gene has CDR1 SGHDT and CDR2 YYEEEE. Written as DNA, the CDR3 is TGTGCCAGCAGCTTGGGAATCGGCAATGAGCAGTTCTTC. Translated, it gives CASSLGIGNEQFF.

The V gene is TRBV2, the J gene TRBJ1-6; 8 nucleotides agree with TRBD1. The CDR3 spans 15 residues. Germline values: CDR1 SNHLY, CDR2 FYNNEI. V lost 2 bases, J lost 14 bases, and 11 bases stayed unmatched. The CDR3 reads CASSENRGVPSALHF. CDR3 DNA: TGTGCCAGCAGTGAAAACAGGGGGGTACCTTCGGCCCTCCACTTT.

The chain recombines TRBV10-3 with TRBJ1-1; 7 bases are shared with TRBD1. Germline V gene sequence: CDR1 ENHRY, CDR2 SYGVKD. Unmatched junction bases numbered 3, after V lost 8 bases and J lost 0 bases. This CDR3 has 13 amino acids. The CDR3 region has the DNA TGTGCCATCGCGACAGGGTTGAACACTGAAGCTTTCTTT. Encoded protein: CAIATGLNTEAFF.

The chain has TRBV27 and TRBJ2-1, with a tentative D call TRBD2 (6 bases). V was shortened by 1 base and J by 3 bases, with 16 bases between the two germline ends. Germline V CDR1 and CDR2: MNHEY, SMNVEV (reference sequence). The CDR3 contains 17 residues. For the CDR3, the DNA is TGTGCCAGCAGTTTATTAGGCTTTAGCGGAGTCTACAATGAGCAGTTCTTC. This gives the protein CASSLLGFSGVYNEQFF.

The rearrangement joins TRBV28 to TRBJ1-6, with D hard to call. CDR3 length: 14 residues. Trimming shortened V by 7 bases and J by 10 bases, and 17 bases separated the two germline ends. Germline CDR1 MDHEN, CDR2 SYDVKM. CDR3 region: CASTAGGPASPLHF. CDR3 bases: TGTGCCAGCACCGCCGGCGGGCCTGCCTCACCCCTCCACTTT.

The CDR3: CASSSRLAGNEQFF. Written as DNA, the CDR3 is TGTGCCAGCAGCTCCAGACTAGCGGGGAATGAGCAGTTCTTC. V and J are TRBV11-2 and TRBJ2-1; 11 nucleotides line up with TRBD2. The CDR3 runs 14 residues. The germline V gene has CDR1 SGHAT and CDR2 FQNNGV. Germline trimming cut 4 bases from V and 7 bases from J; bases unmatched to any gene: 3.

The genes are TRBV7-2 and TRBJ2-7; D unresolved. The CDR3 has 13 amino acids. V dropped 2 bases and J dropped 5 bases, with 10 bases sitting between them. CDR1 is SGHTA and CDR2 is FQGNSA in the germline V gene. The CDR3 region has the DNA TGTGCCAGCAGCTTATTAGGAGAAAACGAGCAGTACTTC. Amino acids: CASSLLGENEQYF.

V gene TRBV5-6 combines with J gene TRBJ1-3; tentative D call: TRBD1 (6 bases). The germline V and J ends were trimmed by 4 bases and 4 bases, with 15 bases remaining between them. The CDR3 consists of 15 residues. Per germline, CDR1 SGHDT and CDR2 YYEEEE. The CDR3 coding sequence is TGTGCCAGCAGCCTTACTTCGGGGGCGGGAAACACCATATATTTT. This codes for CASSLTSGAGNTIYF. The whole variable domain, filled in from reference TRBV5-6 and TRBJ1-3, reads DAGVTQSPTHLIKTRGQQVTLRCSPKSGHDTVSWYQQALGQGPQFIFQYYEEEERQRGNFPDRFSGHQFPNYSSELNVNALLLGDSALYLCASSLTSGAGNTIYFGEGSWLTVV.

This clone was detected a few times. This chain connects TRBV7-2 to TRBJ2-7, with D uncertain. This CDR3 contains 12 residues. CDR1 SGHTA and CDR2 FQGNSA come from the germline V gene. V gave up 4 bases and J gave up 4 bases, with 8 bases separating them. The CDR3 bases are TGTGCCAGCAGCTCATTTACTTACGAGCAGTACTTC. It encodes CASSSFTYEQYF.

The rearrangement uses TRBV28 and TRBJ1-2, with unresolved D. V was cut by 5 bases and J by 8 bases, with 18 bases left in between. CDR1 MDHEN and CDR2 SYDVKM come from the germline V gene. The CDR3 runs to 14 residues. CDR3 loop: CASSPRHITRGYTF. The CDR3 DNA reads TGTGCCAGCAGTCCTCGCCATATTACGAGGGGCTACACCTTC.

The chain recombines TRBV27 with TRBJ1-1, with a tentative D call TRBD1 (6 bases). Germline lookup yields CDR1 MNHEY and CDR2 SMNVEV (reference sequence). Trimming pared 5 bases from V and 4 bases from J, leaving 20 bases between. This CDR3 has 16 amino acids. The CDR3 region is CASSLPLRGAGTEAFF. The DNA of the CDR3 is TGTGCCAGCAGTCTCCCCTTAAGGGGGGCGGGCACTGAAGCTTTCTTT.